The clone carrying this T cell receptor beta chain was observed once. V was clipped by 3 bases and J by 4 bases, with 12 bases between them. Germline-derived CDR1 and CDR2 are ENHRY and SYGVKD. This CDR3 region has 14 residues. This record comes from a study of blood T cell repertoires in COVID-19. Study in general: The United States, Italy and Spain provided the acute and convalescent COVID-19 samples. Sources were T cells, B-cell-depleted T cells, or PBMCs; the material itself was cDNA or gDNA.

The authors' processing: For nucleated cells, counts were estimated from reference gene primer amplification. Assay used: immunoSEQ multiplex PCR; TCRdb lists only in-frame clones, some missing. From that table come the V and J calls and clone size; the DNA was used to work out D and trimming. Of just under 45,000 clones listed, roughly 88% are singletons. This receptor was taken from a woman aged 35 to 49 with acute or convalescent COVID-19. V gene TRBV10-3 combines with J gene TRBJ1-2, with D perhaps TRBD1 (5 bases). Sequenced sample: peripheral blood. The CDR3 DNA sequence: TGTGCCATCAGTGAAGATTCAGGGCCCTATGGCTACACCTTC. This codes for CAISEDSGPYGYTF.